The 5 T cell receptor beta chains reported below all come from one sample, sequenced in a study of long-term antiretroviral therapy in people with HIV. An immunoSEQ assay, version v3.0, was performed at survey level. Produced via immunoSEQ multiplex PCR; TCRdb's table is partial and in-frame only. The sample consists of roughly 29,000 clones, 85% to 95% of them appearing once. The sequencing used unsorted PBMCs, collected 5.3 years after starting antiretroviral therapy. These TCRs come from a man aged 45-65 years with HIV.

This clone was observed once. The genes are TRBV28 and TRBJ1-4; a possible D gene is TRBD1 (5 bases). Trimming cost V 3 bases and J 5 bases, with 10 bases left between them. This CDR3 contains 14 residues. Germline CDR1 MDHEN, CDR2 SYDVKM. CDR3 sequence reads: CASSFGGTNEKLFF. CDR3 DNA sequence: TGTGCCAGCAGTTTCGGGGGAACAAATGAAAAACTGTTTTTT.

The chain links TRBV6-5 to TRBJ1-2, with a tentative D call TRBD1 (5 bases). The length of the CDR3 is 14 residues. V lost 5 bases to trimming and J lost 3 bases, with 13 bases between them. Germline loops: CDR1 MNHEY, CDR2 SVGAGI. Written as DNA, the CDR3 is TGTGCCAGCAGTCCCAGGGCAGGCTACTATGGCTACACCTTC. It yields the protein CASSPRAGYYGYTF.

The chain uses TRBV2 and TRBJ1-6; D gene uncertain. The CDR3 sequence is 13 residues long. Germline V lookup: CDR1 SNHLY, CDR2 FYNNEI. V dropped 7 bases and J dropped 7 bases, with 11 bases sitting between them. CDR3 coding DNA: TGTGCCAGCATGCGGCAGGAAAATTCACCCCTCCACTTT. Its protein product is CASMRQENSPLHF.

V and J are TRBV29-1 and TRBJ2-2; maybe TRBD2 (6 bases). Trimming left V 3 bases short and J 7 bases short, with 9 bases between. The CDR3 contains 12 residues. Germline V gives CDR1 SQVTM, CDR2 ANQGSEA. This chain's CDR3 is CSVDYGGGELFF. CDR3 DNA: TGCAGCGTTGATTACGGGGGCGGGGAGCTGTTTTTT.

J is TRBJ1-6 and V is TRBV6-1, with D possibly TRBD1 on 6 matching bases. The V and J ends lost 6 bases and 14 bases respectively, with 17 bases between them. There are 13 residues in the CDR3. CDR1 is MNHNS and CDR2 is SASEGT in the germline V gene. The CDR3 loop is CASRTEQGWALHF. CDR3 nucleotide sequence: TGTGCCAGCAGAACAGAACAGGGTTGGGCCCTCCACTTT.